This TCR beta chain came from a study of early T cells in non-severe SARS-CoV-2 infection. Findings of the study overall: Comparison of clonotypes with VDJdb favored anti-spike CD8 responses while missing private and CD4 specificities.

Many counts were recorded for this clonotype. No antigen is known for it. Unique molecular identifiers were affixed to single, distinct cDNA molecules. TCRdb re-analysed the 5' RACE reads in MiXCR, keeping a single row per CDR3 protein. The data show around 83,000 distinct CDR3 sequences, about 10% seen once. V shed 2 bases, J shed 6 bases, and the junction held 9 bases outside the gene matches. The CDR3 sequence is 15 residues long. The germline gives CDR1 SGHVS, CDR2 FNYEAQ. The chain combines TRBV7-6 with TRBJ2-7; 8 bases fit TRBD1. The TCR sequence derives from an adult who was a healthcare worker with PCR-confirmed SARS-CoV-2 infection or an uninfected control (not recorded which). The sequencing used whole blood, collected at baseline. The CDR3 coding sequence is TGTGCCAGCAGCTTACGGACAGGGAGCGACTCCGAGCAGTACTTC. The encoded protein is CASSLRTGSDSEQYF.